A selection of T cell receptor beta chains follows, all from one sample in a study of regulatory T cells in long-lasting Graves disease. A single record per CDR3 protein comes from TCRdb applying MiXCR to the multiplex PCR reads. The sample lists roughly 380,000 distinct CDR3 sequences, over 15% occurring once. These data were also filed under a second study, of T cells in Graves' hyperthyroidism and ophthalmopathy.

The sequencing used peripheral blood mononuclear cells (PBMCs), collected at new diagnosis, from a patient treated with antithyroid drugs. The source of these receptors is a man aged 40-55 years with Graves disease. Both conserved end residues are part of each CDR3. Each record gives: J gene, V gene, CDR3 protein.

TRBJ1-5 | TRBV19 | CASSIVGLNQPQHF
TRBJ2-5 | TRBV5-1 | CASSLAGEGVYF
TRBJ2-2 | TRBV20-1 | CSVPGPLRAGELFF
TRBJ2-7 | TRBV28 | CASSTPRGQGAGEQYF
TRBJ2-7 | TRBV4-3 | CASSQTGRARDEQYF
TRBJ1-5 | TRBV7-2 | CASSLAHTQPQHF
TRBJ2-1 | TRBV14 | CASSPRAPDRSLGEQFF
TRBJ1-5 | TRBV2 | CASSSVMRGSNQPQHF
TRBJ2-7 | TRBV5-1 | CASSLMGPAYEQYF
TRBJ1-1 | TRBV5-4 | CASSLGLGRLFF
TRBJ2-5 | TRBV12-5 | CASGTGTSADTSQETQYF
TRBJ2-5 | TRBV12-3/TRBV12-4 | CASSLNTGVVLETQYF
TRBJ1-5 | TRBV6-1 | CASRPQQGVNQPQHF
TRBJ1-5 | TRBV20-1 | CSASPPRYSNQPQHF
TRBJ2-7 | TRBV5-8 | CASSRIQGTYEQYF
TRBJ1-4 | TRBV4-1 | CASALAIPATNEKLFF
TRBJ2-7 | TRBV2 | CASSAVSRGSYEQYF
TRBJ2-7 | TRBV5-1 | CASRVVSGSDEQYF
TRBJ2-3 | TRBV27 | CASSSWDSPDTQYF
TRBJ2-5 | TRBV7-2 | CASSKAGGRYQETQYF
TRBJ2-7 | TRBV20-1 | CSANRGTDEQYF
TRBJ2-2 | TRBV5-1 | CAGSLVGANAGELFF
TRBJ2-5 | TRBV7-2 | CASSRGGKETQYF
TRBJ1-1 | TRBV5-4 | CASTGGAEAFF
TRBJ2-3 | TRBV5-1 | CASSLFTDTQYF
TRBJ2-7 | TRBV5-4 | CASSLEARGRSSYEQYF
TRBJ2-7 | TRBV6-2/TRBV6-3 | CASSYWSGGYEQYF
TRBJ2-5 | TRBV18 | CASSPPPGRGFQETQYF
TRBJ2-4 | TRBV12-3/TRBV12-4 | CASSLAVGQLTKNIQYF
TRBJ1-1 | TRBV7-2 | CASSLALSRAPEAFF
TRBJ2-3 | TRBV28 | CASSLLAGGADTQYF
TRBJ2-3 | TRBV20-1 | CSARDSLAGNTDTQYF
TRBJ1-5 | TRBV6-5 | CASSYQQGLQPQHF
TRBJ1-4 | TRBV18 | CASSPGMSEKLFF
TRBJ2-3 | TRBV6-4 | CASSSDPGADTQYF
TRBJ2-3 | TRBV4-2 | CASSQALPDTQYF
TRBJ1-2 | TRBV11-2 | CASSLYPLTGTQPFEGYTF
TRBJ2-1 | TRBV12-3/TRBV12-4 | CASSLARWSKNNEQFF
TRBJ2-7 | TRBV7-9 | CASSLDPGSYEQYF
TRBJ2-7 | TRBV28 | CASSLRKGEQYF
TRBJ1-5 | TRBV4-1 | CASSPPTGSNQPQHF
TRBJ1-6 | TRBV2 | CASRDDRSPLHF
TRBJ2-2 | TRBV28 | CASTTPAVGELFF
TRBJ1-3 | TRBV28 | CATFRNTIYF
TRBJ2-3 | TRBV3-1 | CASSHFGTNTDTQYF
TRBJ2-1 | TRBV4-2 | CASSQRSGGADDEQFF
TRBJ2-3 | TRBV3-1 | CASRWGGSADTQYF